The T cell receptor (beta chain) described here comes from a study of lung T cells in sarcoidosis with Löfgren's syndrome. Study results and limitations: TRAV12-1 and TRBV2 were reportedly most expanded in Löfgren's patients.

The length of the CDR3 is 13 residues. In germline, CDR1 is SNHLY, CDR2 FYNNEI. V lost 4 bases to trimming and J lost 2 bases, with 8 bases between them. In TCRdb, the reads were re-called with MiXCR into one record per CDR3 protein. The repertoire holds roughly 3,200 distinct CDR3 sequences, with 17% as singletons. This clonotype showed up many times. The target antigen is unknown. Sequenced input: CD4+ T cells from bronchoalveolar lavage. The sequence derives from a human donor with sarcoidosis (Löfgren's syndrome or another form), or a control subject (not recorded which). V is TRBV2 and J is TRBJ2-5; D is unresolved. CDR3: CASSGVGQETQYF. The CDR3 DNA is TGTGCCAGCAGTGGAGTCGGACAAGAGACCCAGTACTTC.